This T cell receptor beta chain derives from a study of blood T cell repertoires in COVID-19. Study at large: From the United States, Italy and Spain came samples of acute and convalescent COVID-19. PBMCs, B-cell-depleted T cells, or T cells were the source of the cDNA or gDNA that made up the material.

Sequencing was performed with immunoSEQ multiplex PCR; in TCRdb, only in-frame clones are kept and a portion is missing. The sample includes 350,000 to 450,000 clones, 85% of them seen just once. Sequencing was performed on peripheral blood. The TCR sequence derives from a woman between 18 and 29 years old with acute or convalescent COVID-19.

CDR3 sequence (DNA): TGTGCCAGCAGCCAAGAAGACCCACAGTTGAGTGAAGCTTTCTTT. As protein: CASSQEDPQLSEAFF. The chain combines TRBV14 with TRBJ1-1; no definite D call. V was shortened by 0 bases and J by 7 bases, with 15 bases between the two germline ends. CDR3 length: 15 amino acids. Per germline, CDR1 SGHDN and CDR2 FVKESK.